A single sample is the source of the 18 T cell receptor beta chains below, sequenced in a study of T-cell reconstitution after alpha-beta-depleted transplantation in children. It was with unique molecular identifiers that the TCRbeta library was prepared. TCRdb fed the PCR reads into MiXCR, producing one record per CDR3 protein. The table includes hundreds of thousands of distinct CDR3 sequences, roughly 15% detected once. The starting material was PBMCs from the stem cell graft donor, obtained from the stem cell graft. These receptors were collected from a human donor who donated a stem cell graft to a child with acute myeloid leukemia.

This clonotype has ten or more counts. The chain carries TRBV15 and TRBJ2-7; no clear D. The germline gives CDR1 LNHNV, CDR2 YYDKDF (reference sequence). Trimming removed 1 base at V and 4 bases at J, with 8 bases between. This CDR3 has 13 residues. As DNA, the CDR3 is TGTGCCACCAGCAGAGGGTCGCGATACGAGCAGTACTTC. Translating it yields CATSRGSRYEQYF.

The chain is built from TRBV5-1 and TRBJ2-5; 9 nucleotides align to TRBD2. Germline V gives CDR1 SGHRS, CDR2 YFSETQ. CDR3 length: 15 amino acids. Trimming at V came to 9 bases and at J to 5 bases, leaving 14 bases not matched to a gene. The CDR3 region is CATRPLERGDETQYF. For the CDR3, the DNA is TGCGCCACAAGGCCTCTGGAGCGGGGGGACGAGACCCAGTACTTC. The full variable domain, in which reference TRBV5-1 and TRBJ2-5 provide the parts outside the CDR3, is KAGVTQTPRYLIKTRGQQVTLSCSPISGHRSVSWYQQTPGQGLQFLFEYFSETQRNKGNFPGRFSGRQFSNSRSEMNVSTLELGDSALYLCATRPLERGDETQYFGPGTRLLVL.

There are a few counts of this clonotype. The rearrangement links TRBV9 to TRBJ1-1; D is unresolved. The V end was cut by 0 bases, the J end by 0 bases, with 6 bases between. The CDR3 runs 14 residues. Looked up from germline, CDR1 is SGDLS and CDR2 is YYNGEE. CDR3 in DNA: TGTGCCAGCAGCGTAGCCACCATGAACACTGAAGCTTTCTTT. It codes for CASSVATMNTEAFF. Looking up the rest from reference TRBV9 and TRBJ1-1 gives the full variable domain: DSGVTQTPKHLITATGQRVTLRCSPRSGDLSVYWYQQSLDQGLQFLIQYYNGEERAKGNILERFSAQQFPDLHSELNLSSLELGDSALYFCASSVATMNTEAFFGQGTRLTVV.

This clonotype was recorded at least ten times. The chain employs TRBV20-1 and TRBJ2-7; D remains ambiguous. The CDR3 length is 15 residues. From germline, CDR1 is DFQATT and CDR2 SNEGSKA (reference sequence). Trimming cost V 0 bases and J 5 bases, with 17 bases left between them. In DNA, the CDR3 is TGCAGTGCTAGAGACCCCGATGGTCCGGAGCACGAGCAGTACTTC. It translates to CSARDPDGPEHEQYF.

This clonotype came up a few times. The chain is built from TRBV12-3 or TRBV12-4 and TRBJ2-3; TRBD1 aligns across 9 bases. The CDR3 consists of 15 residues. V gave up 2 bases and J gave up 6 bases; unmatched junction bases: 6. CDR3 in amino acids: CASSLRDRGKDTQYF. CDR3 DNA sequence: TGTGCCAGCAGTTTAAGAGACAGGGGGAAGGATACGCAGTATTTT.

This clonotype was counted between two and nine times. The chain recombines TRBV7-2 with TRBJ1-2; 7 bases fit TRBD1. J was trimmed by 0 bases and V by 6 bases; bases with no gene match: 7. The germline V gene encodes CDR1 SGHTA and CDR2 FQGNSA. This CDR3 contains 15 residues. DNA of the CDR3: TGTGCCAGCAGACACCGACAGGGAGCTAACTATGGCTACACCTTC. Its translation is CASRHRQGANYGYTF.

This clonotype was seen more than once but under ten times. V gene TRBV12-3 or TRBV12-4 combines with J gene TRBJ2-2; D is possibly TRBD1 (5 bases). The CDR3 covers 16 residues. V was cut by 2 bases and J by 0 bases, with 10 bases left in between. CDR3 nucleotides: TGTGCCAGCAGTTTACGAGGACACTCGAACACCGGGGAGCTGTTTTTT. Translated, it gives CASSLRGHSNTGELFF.

This clonotype was seen many times. The chain recombines TRBV18 with TRBJ2-2; 13 bases map to TRBD2. The germline gives CDR1 KGHSH, CDR2 LQKENI. J gave up 1 base and V 3 bases, and 5 bases lay outside the gene matches. CDR3 length: 18 amino acids. Written as DNA, the CDR3 is TGTGCCAGCTCACCGTGGGGACTAGCGGGGCAGAACACCGGGGAGCTGTTTTTT. Translating gives CASSPWGLAGQNTGELFF. Combining the CDR3 with reference TRBV18 and TRBJ2-2 gives the whole variable domain NAGVMQNPRHLVRRRGQEARLRCSPMKGHSHVYWYRQLPEEGLKFMVYLQKENIIDESGMPKERFSAEFPKEGPSILRIQQVVRGDSAAYFCASSPWGLAGQNTGELFFGEGSRLTVL.

This clonotype was detected only a few times. This chain connects TRBV7-8 to TRBJ2-4, with 8 positions matching TRBD1. From germline, CDR1 is SGHVS and CDR2 FQNEAQ. The CDR3 is 15 residues long. The V and J ends lost 1 base and 3 bases, in that order; junction bases with no gene match: 2. The CDR3 sequence: CASSLGGTGKNIQYF. For the CDR3, the DNA is TGTGCCAGCAGCTTAGGCGGGACAGGCAAAAACATTCAGTACTTC. The full variable domain, rest sourced from reference TRBV7-8 and TRBJ2-4, is GAGVSQSPRYKVAKRGQDVALRCDPISGHVSLFWYQQALGQGPEFLTYFQNEAQLDKSGLPSDRFFAERPEGSVSTLKIQRTQQEDSAVYLCASSLGGTGKNIQYFGAGTRLSVL.

V is TRBV7-8 and J is TRBJ1-6; perhaps TRBD1 as D (5 bases). Germline CDR1 and CDR2: SGHVS and FQNEAQ. V dropped 1 base and J dropped 14 bases, with 12 bases sitting between them. The CDR3 is 13 residues long. CDR3 amino acids: CASSLEGTSTLHF. Here the CDR3 DNA reads TGTGCCAGCAGCTTAGAGGGGACCTCTACCCTCCACTTT.

This clonotype was seen only once. A read error may explain this, as a much larger clone is one base away. The CDR3 DNA reads TGCAGTGCTAGAGATGTGCGGGGTCGACCCTACGATGAGCAGTTCTTC. This sequence encodes CSARDVRGRPYDEQFF. The chain combines TRBV20-1 with TRBJ2-1; D might be TRBD2 (6 bases). There are 16 residues in the CDR3. Per the germline V gene, CDR1 is DFQATT and CDR2 is SNEGSKA (reference sequence).

This sequence joins TRBV27 and TRBJ1-5, with unresolved D. The germline V gene encodes CDR1 MNHEY and CDR2 SMNVEV (reference sequence). The V and J ends lost 1 base and 2 bases respectively, with 18 bases between them. The CDR3 length is 18 residues. CDR3 amino acids: CASSLYLDGVGGNQPQHF. The CDR3 coding sequence is TGTGCCAGCAGTTTATATCTCGACGGGGTGGGCGGCAATCAGCCCCAGCATTTT.

The table lists this clonotype with a count of one. V and J are TRBV28 and TRBJ2-3; 8 bases are shared with TRBD1. The CDR3 is 17 amino acids. Germline V gene data show CDR1 as MDHEN and CDR2 as SYDVKM. Unmatched junction bases numbered 18, after V lost 7 bases and J lost 6 bases. This chain's CDR3 is CASMDPRGLGPRDTQYF. The CDR3 DNA follows: TGTGCCAGCATGGACCCCAGGGGGCTAGGGCCCAGGGATACGCAGTATTTT.

In its sample, this clonotype was seen once. This chain joins TRBV4-1 and TRBJ1-1; 8 bases are a match to TRBD1. CDR1 and CDR2 (germline): MGHRA, YSYEKL. The junction had 4 bases not matched to a gene; V was cut back by 0 bases and J by 4 bases. This CDR3 is 15 amino acids long. The DNA of the CDR3 is TGCGCCAGCAGCCAAGATACAGGGGGGAGCACTGAAGCTTTCTTT. This sequence encodes CASSQDTGGSTEAFF.

This clonotype appeared many times. This chain uses TRBV5-6 with TRBJ2-7; D is ambiguous. Trimming stripped 3 bases from V and 7 bases from J, with 11 bases between. Per germline, CDR1 SGHDT and CDR2 YYEEEE. The length of the CDR3 is 12 residues. The CDR3 loop reads CASSSTTDEQYF. The CDR3 nucleotides read TGTGCCAGCAGCTCGACGACTGATGAGCAGTACTTC.

The chain links TRBV9 to TRBJ2-1, with 12 bases lining up with TRBD2. Looked up from germline, CDR1 is SGDLS and CDR2 is YYNGEE. This CDR3 is 14 amino acids long. Trimming cost V 4 bases and J 12 bases; bases outside gene matches: 8. The CDR3 DNA reads TGTGCCAGCAGCTCAGCTAGCGGGGGGGCCCGGCAGTTCTTC. Translation gives CASSSASGGARQFF.

This clonotype showed up many times. The V call is TRBV18, the J call TRBJ1-2, with 8 nucleotides matching TRBD1. The CDR3 consists of 13 residues. The V segment lost 6 bases and the J segment 6 bases; nucleotides outside the gene matches: 6. The germline gives CDR1 KGHSH, CDR2 LQKENI. The CDR3: CASSPGQGDGYTF. The CDR3 nucleotides are TGTGCCAGCTCTCCCGGACAGGGAGATGGCTACACCTTC.

The table lists this clonotype with a few counts. The chain employs TRBV5-1 and TRBJ2-1, with 7 bases that match TRBD1. The germline V gene encodes CDR1 SGHRS and CDR2 YFSETQ. The ends lost 3 bases at V and 0 bases at J; junction bases unmatched: 6. The CDR3 loop spans 16 amino acids. CDR3 sequence: CASSWRQGGSYNEQFF. The DNA for the CDR3 is TGCGCCAGCAGCTGGAGACAGGGCGGCTCCTACAATGAGCAGTTCTTC.